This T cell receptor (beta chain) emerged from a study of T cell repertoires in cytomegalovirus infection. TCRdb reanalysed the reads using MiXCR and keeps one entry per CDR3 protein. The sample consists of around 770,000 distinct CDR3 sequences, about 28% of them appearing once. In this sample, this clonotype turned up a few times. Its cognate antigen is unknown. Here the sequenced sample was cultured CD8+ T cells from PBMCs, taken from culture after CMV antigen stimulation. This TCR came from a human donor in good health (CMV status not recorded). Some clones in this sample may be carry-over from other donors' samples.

Here the CDR3 reads CASSLAASGQAAYEQYF. Written as DNA, the CDR3 is TGTGCCAGCAGCTTGGCCGCGTCCGGACAGGCCGCCTACGAGCAGTACTTC. V and J are TRBV5-8 and TRBJ2-7; 7 nucleotides align to TRBD1. Germline V lookup: CDR1 SGHTS, CDR2 YDEGEE. The trim removed 0 bases at V and 2 bases at J, leaving 11 bases unmatched. CDR3 length: 17 amino acids.